Listed below are T cell receptor beta chains from one sample, sequenced in a study of blood T cell repertoires in COVID-19. Libraries were prepared by immunoSEQ multiplex PCR; TCRdb keeps only in-frame clonotypes and omits some of them. The table has 250,000 to 350,000 clones, roughly 90% seen once. Sequencing was done on a sample of peripheral blood. These receptors originate from an older woman with acute or convalescent COVID-19. Each CDR3 is given with its conserved first and last residue. Fields, in order: J gene, D gene, V gene, CDR3 DNA, CDR3 protein. The D gene is left open where the match is weak.

j_gene: TRBJ1-1
d_gene: TRBD1
v_gene: TRBV5-1
CDR3nt: TGCGCCAGCAGCCCATACAGGGGCGCGGTCACTGAAGCTTTCTTT
CDR3aa: CASSPYRGAVTEAFF

j_gene: TRBJ1-5
d_gene: NA
v_gene: TRBV7-2
CDR3nt: TGTGCCACGACGAAAGGGGGTATAGGTCAGCCCCAGCATTTT
CDR3aa: CATTKGGIGQPQHF

j_gene: TRBJ1-6
d_gene: NA
v_gene: TRBV2
CDR3nt: TGTGCCAGCAGTGAAGGGGGGCCAGGGCTTAATTCACCCCTCCACTTT
CDR3aa: CASSEGGPGLNSPLHF

j_gene: TRBJ1-2
d_gene: TRBD1
v_gene: TRBV19
CDR3nt: TGTGCCAGTAGTCGGACAGGGAGCTATGGCTACACCTTC
CDR3aa: CASSRTGSYGYTF

j_gene: TRBJ1-1
d_gene: TRBD1
v_gene: TRBV5-1
CDR3nt: TGCGCCAGCAGCTTGAGACAGGGGAAGTCTGAAGCTTTCTTT
CDR3aa: CASSLRQGKSEAFF

j_gene: TRBJ2-3
d_gene: NA
v_gene: TRBV5-1
CDR3nt: TGCGCCAGCAGCCCGGCCGTCGGAGCCTCGCGCCCAGATACGCAGTATTTT
CDR3aa: CASSPAVGASRPDTQYF

j_gene: TRBJ2-3
d_gene: NA
v_gene: TRBV2
CDR3nt: TGTGCCAGCAGGGGAGACAGGTATGAAACAGATACGCAGTATTTT
CDR3aa: CASRGDRYETDTQYF

j_gene: TRBJ1-5
d_gene: NA
v_gene: TRBV28
CDR3nt: TGTGCCAGCAGGCCGGGACACGGGGGCAATCAGCCCCAGCATTTT
CDR3aa: CASRPGHGGNQPQHF

j_gene: TRBJ2-7
d_gene: TRBD1
v_gene: TRBV4-3
CDR3nt: TGCGCCAGCAGCCCTGGACAGGGGGCCACCTACGAGCAGTACTTC
CDR3aa: CASSPGQGATYEQYF

j_gene: TRBJ2-3
d_gene: NA
v_gene: TRBV5-1
CDR3nt: TGCGCCAGCAGCTTGTCCAGGGCAGCGGATACGCAGTATTTT
CDR3aa: CASSLSRAADTQYF